A single sample is the source of the 15 T cell receptor beta chains below, sequenced in a study of pediatric ulcerative colitis. During colonoscopy, one to two rectal pinch biopsies were collected. Profiled with immunoSEQ multiplex PCR; TCRdb holds only in-frame clones, not every one. The data show some 37,000 clones, with around three quarters seen just once and around 0.76% held by the top ten. Sequenced sample: gut tissue. The receptors were sampled from a boy younger than 18 with moderate ulcerative colitis.

This chain connects TRBV4-3 to TRBJ1-2; unclear D gene. The CDR3 contains 15 residues. Germline V lookup: CDR1 LGHNA, CDR2 YSLEER. V lost 0 bases and J lost 0, with 8 bases in between. CDR3 in DNA: TGCGCCAGCAGCCAAGAGGTCACCCCTAACTATGGCTACACCTTC. Translated: CASSQEVTPNYGYTF.

This rearrangement joins TRBV28 to TRBJ2-7, with 13 bases identical to TRBD2. With V trimmed by 3 bases and J by 6 bases, 2 bases remained unmatched. The CDR3 loop spans 14 amino acids. CDR1 MDHEN and CDR2 SYDVKM come from the germline V gene. In nucleotides, the CDR3 is TGTGCCAGCAGTTTCGGACTAGCGGGAGTCGAGCAGTACTTC. Residues: CASSFGLAGVEQYF.

The chain recombines TRBV5-8 with TRBJ1-5; D is ambiguous. The ends were cut back, 4 bases at V and 4 bases at J, with 9 bases in the middle. Germline V gives CDR1 SGHTS, CDR2 YDEGEE. The CDR3 covers 13 residues. CDR3 amino acids: CASSLLANQPQHF. The CDR3 nucleotides read TGTGCCAGCAGCCTCCTTGCTAATCAGCCCCAGCATTTT.

The V and J genes are TRBV15 and TRBJ1-6; tentatively, D is TRBD1 (6 bases). The CDR3 is 14 amino acids. Germline CDR1 and CDR2: LNHNV and YYDKDF (reference sequence). V gave up 4 bases and J gave up 6 bases, with 10 bases separating them. In DNA form, the CDR3 reads TGTGCCACCAGCAAGGGACATTTTAATTCACCCCTCCACTTT. Its protein product is CATSKGHFNSPLHF.

This clone has a handful of counts. The CDR3 DNA reads as TGCGCCAGCAGCCAAGGACAGGGGTATTTATCGTACGAGCAGTACTTC. Protein product: CASSQGQGYLSYEQYF. V is TRBV5-1 and J is TRBJ2-7, with TRBD1 identical over 9 bases. The junction had 12 bases not matched to a gene; V was cut back by 4 bases and J by 4 bases. The germline CDR1 and CDR2 sequences are SGHRS and YFSETQ. The CDR3 covers 16 residues.

CDR3 in amino acids: CASSTSGFPYEQYF. The CDR3 nucleotides read TGCGCCAGCAGTACTAGCGGCTTCCCCTACGAGCAGTACTTC. The chain employs TRBV4-1 and TRBJ2-7; 8 nucleotides align to TRBD2. With V trimmed by 6 bases and J by 2 bases, 6 bases remained unmatched. CDR3 length: 14 residues. The germline V gene encodes CDR1 MGHRA and CDR2 YSYEKL.

The chain joins TRBV28 to TRBJ2-4; 7 bases line up with TRBD1. This CDR3 is 15 amino acids long. Germline lookup yields CDR1 MDHEN and CDR2 SYDVKM. V trimming: 6 bases; J trimming: 1 base; junction bases outside the gene matches: 6. Here the CDR3 reads CASSPQGSAKNIQYF. The DNA for the CDR3 is TGTGCCAGCAGCCCACAGGGGTCGGCCAAAAACATTCAGTACTTC.

This rearrangement joins TRBV10-2 to TRBJ2-7; TRBD1 agrees at 7 bases. With 10 bases clipped from V and 0 bases from J, the junction kept 9 bases outside the gene matches. Germline assignment: CDR1 WSHSY and CDR2 SAAADI. This CDR3 is built from 14 residues. CDR3 in amino acids: CATGMGQLSYEQYF. The CDR3 bases are TGCGCCACCGGGATGGGACAGCTCTCCTACGAGCAGTACTTC.

The rearrangement links TRBV18 to TRBJ2-7, with 10 positions matching TRBD2. V trimming: 0 bases; J trimming: 5 bases; junction bases outside the gene matches: 16. This CDR3 is 19 amino acids long. Per germline, CDR1 KGHSH and CDR2 LQKENI. The CDR3 DNA is TGTGCCAGCTCACCACCGCTATCCAGCGGGAGGGATAAGGGCCACGAGCAGTACTTC. Translated, it gives CASSPPLSSGRDKGHEQYF.

In DNA, the CDR3 is TGTGCCAGCAGTGACCGGACCGTGGGCGGACGAAACAATGAGCAGTTCTTC. Amino acids: CASSDRTVGGRNNEQFF. The chain carries TRBV6-1 and TRBJ2-1; D not certain. CDR1 is MNHNS and CDR2 is SASEGT in the germline V gene. The V and J ends lost 3 bases and 5 bases respectively, with 20 bases between them. The CDR3 spans 17 residues.

This chain connects TRBV5-5 to TRBJ2-1, with TRBD2 as a possible D gene (6 bases). Trimming took off 4 bases at V and 7 bases at J, with 21 bases between the two ends. The CDR3 is 16 amino acids. Germline CDR1 and CDR2: SGHKS and YYEKEE (reference sequence). As DNA, the CDR3 is TGTGCCAGCAGCCCAGGAGGGTGGTGGGGATCGAATGAGCAGTTCTTC. Amino acids: CASSPGGWWGSNEQFF.

This clone was seen only a few times. V gene TRBV6-5 combines with J gene TRBJ1-6; D not certain. The V gene lost 6 bases and the J gene lost 10 bases, with 16 bases spanning the gap. The CDR3 consists of 14 residues. The germline V gene encodes CDR1 MNHEY and CDR2 SVGAGI. CDR3 coding DNA: TGTGCCAGCAGCCCCTTGAGGGTAGAGTCACCCCTCCACTTT. It is translated as CASSPLRVESPLHF.

This chain joins TRBV10-3 and TRBJ1-6; 7 bases are a match to TRBD1. V lost 4 bases and J lost 0; bases outside the gene matches: 0. CDR1 is ENHRY, CDR2 SYGVKD, per germline. The CDR3 has 15 amino acids. The CDR3 nucleotides are TGTGCCATCAGTGCAGGGGGCTCCTATAATTCACCCCTCCACTTT. Its protein product is CAISAGGSYNSPLHF.

The rearrangement links TRBV30 to TRBJ2-7; tentatively, D is TRBD2 (5 bases). This CDR3 spans 14 amino acids. Germline CDR1 GTSNPN, CDR2 SVGIG (reference sequence). Trimming removed 3 bases from V and 3 bases from J, with 15 bases in between. The CDR3 bases are TGTGCCTGGAGAGCCCCCCCGGGGTACTACGAGCAGTACTTC. It yields the protein CAWRAPPGYYEQYF.

The chain combines TRBV7-9 with TRBJ2-3, with TRBD1 as a possible D gene (6 bases). Germline V gene data show CDR1 as SEHNR and CDR2 as FQNEAQ (reference sequence). The V gene lost 1 base and the J gene lost 1 base, with 15 bases spanning the gap. CDR3 size: 17 residues. Written as DNA, the CDR3 is TGTGCCAGCAGCTTAGACCACAGGGTACGAGGCACAGATACGCAGTATTTT. It is translated as CASSLDHRVRGTDTQYF.